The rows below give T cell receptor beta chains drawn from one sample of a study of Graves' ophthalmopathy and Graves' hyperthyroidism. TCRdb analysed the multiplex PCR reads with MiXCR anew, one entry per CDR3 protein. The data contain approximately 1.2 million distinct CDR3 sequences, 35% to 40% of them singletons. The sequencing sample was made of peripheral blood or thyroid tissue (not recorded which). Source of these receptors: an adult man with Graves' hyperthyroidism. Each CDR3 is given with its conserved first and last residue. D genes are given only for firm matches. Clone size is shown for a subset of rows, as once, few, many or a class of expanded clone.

cdr3_aa: CAWSLQTGRYEQYF
cdr3_nt: TGTGCCTGGAGTCTCCAGACAGGACGATACGAGCAGTACTTC
clone_size: .
v_call: TRBV7-2
d_call: .
j_call: TRBJ2-7

cdr3_aa: CSARDAFTGYQETQYF
cdr3_nt: TGCAGTGCTAGAGACGCTTTTACAGGGTACCAAGAGACCCAGTACTTC
clone_size: few
v_call: TRBV20-1
d_call: .
j_call: TRBJ2-5

cdr3_aa: CASSLGSLVSGELFF
cdr3_nt: TGTGCCAGCAGCTTAGGATCCCTAGTTTCCGGGGAGCTGTTTTTT
clone_size: .
v_call: TRBV11-2
d_call: .
j_call: TRBJ2-2

cdr3_aa: CASSSSGGRGGIYGYTF
cdr3_nt: TGTGCCAGCAGTTCATCCGGGGGACGGGGCGGGATCTATGGCTACACCTTC
clone_size: .
v_call: TRBV28
d_call: .
j_call: TRBJ1-2

cdr3_aa: CASSLAAGGFNSPLHF
cdr3_nt: TGTGCCAGCAGCTTAGCGGCAGGGGGCTTTAATTCACCCCTCCACTTT
clone_size: many
v_call: TRBV7-9
d_call: TRBD1
j_call: TRBJ1-6

cdr3_aa: CASSESLGMNTEAFF
cdr3_nt: TGCGCCAGCAGTGAGTCACTAGGGATGAACACTGAAGCTTTCTTT
clone_size: many
v_call: TRBV10-2
d_call: .
j_call: TRBJ1-1

cdr3_aa: CASTGVPRSYEQYF
cdr3_nt: TGTGCCAGCACTGGGGTGCCCCGCTCCTACGAGCAGTACTTC
clone_size: .
v_call: TRBV6-6
d_call: .
j_call: TRBJ2-7

cdr3_aa: CSARAVAGGYQETQYF
cdr3_nt: TGCAGTGCTAGAGCTGTAGCGGGGGGTTACCAAGAGACCCAGTACTTC
clone_size: many
v_call: TRBV20-1
d_call: TRBD2
j_call: TRBJ2-5

cdr3_aa: CASSQQSHTYEQYF
cdr3_nt: TGCGCCAGCAGCCAACAGAGTCACACCTACGAGCAGTACTTC
clone_size: .
v_call: TRBV4-1
d_call: .
j_call: TRBJ2-7

cdr3_aa: CSVESPGTGYGYTIYF
cdr3_nt: TGCAGCGTTGAATCTCCCGGGACAGGCTATGGCTACACCATATATTTT
clone_size: .
v_call: TRBV29-1
d_call: TRBD1
j_call: TRBJ1-3

cdr3_aa: CSGLVTLSETQYF
cdr3_nt: TGCAGTGGCCTGGTTACACTCAGCGAGACCCAGTACTTC
clone_size: many
v_call: TRBV20-1
d_call: .
j_call: TRBJ2-5

cdr3_aa: CSVGTGLNTEAFF
cdr3_nt: TGCAGCGTCGGGACAGGGCTGAACACTGAAGCTTTCTTT
clone_size: .
v_call: TRBV29-1
d_call: TRBD1
j_call: TRBJ1-1

cdr3_aa: CASSESVRGYGYTF
cdr3_nt: TGCGCCAGCAGTGAGTCGGTCAGGGGCTATGGCTACACCTTC
clone_size: .
v_call: TRBV10-2
d_call: .
j_call: TRBJ1-2

cdr3_aa: CSARPRGLAYEQYF
cdr3_nt: TGCAGTGCTAGACCTAGGGGACTTGCCTACGAGCAGTACTTC
clone_size: many
v_call: TRBV20-1
d_call: .
j_call: TRBJ2-7

cdr3_aa: CASSFAGQSSYEQYF
cdr3_nt: TGTGCCAGCAGCTTTGCAGGACAGAGCTCCTACGAGCAGTACTTC
clone_size: .
v_call: TRBV7-2
d_call: .
j_call: TRBJ2-7

cdr3_aa: CASRLDRRGVYGYTF
cdr3_nt: TGTGCCAGCAGACTTGACAGGCGTGGCGTCTATGGCTACACCTTC
clone_size: many
v_call: TRBV12-3/TRBV12-4
d_call: .
j_call: TRBJ1-2

cdr3_aa: CAISESGQGYGYTF
cdr3_nt: TGTGCCATCAGTGAGTCGGGACAGGGGTATGGCTACACCTTC
clone_size: many
v_call: TRBV10-3
d_call: TRBD1
j_call: TRBJ1-2

cdr3_aa: CSVKDSLFEAFF
cdr3_nt: TGCAGCGTGAAGGACAGTTTATTTGAAGCTTTCTTT
clone_size: many
v_call: TRBV29-1
d_call: .
j_call: TRBJ1-1

cdr3_aa: CASSKTGAAAFF
cdr3_nt: TGTGCCAGCAGTAAAACAGGGGCAGCGGCTTTCTTT
clone_size: many
v_call: TRBV12-3/TRBV12-4
d_call: TRBD1
j_call: TRBJ1-1

cdr3_aa: CASMYGGTEAFF
cdr3_nt: TGTGCCAGCATGTATGGAGGGACTGAAGCTTTCTTT
clone_size: few
v_call: TRBV6-6
d_call: .
j_call: TRBJ1-1

cdr3_aa: CASSISGDPRYEQYF
cdr3_nt: TGTGCCAGTAGTATTAGCGGGGACCCTCGCTACGAGCAGTACTTC
clone_size: .
v_call: TRBV19
d_call: TRBD2
j_call: TRBJ2-7

cdr3_aa: CASTTSGRYEQYF
cdr3_nt: TGCGCCAGCACGACTAGCGGGAGGTACGAGCAGTACTTC
clone_size: .
v_call: TRBV5-1
d_call: TRBD2
j_call: TRBJ2-7

cdr3_aa: CASSEWAASRRLETQYF
cdr3_nt: TGTGCCAGCAGTGAATGGGCCGCCTCCCGCAGACTGGAGACCCAGTACTTC
clone_size: .
v_call: TRBV25-1
d_call: .
j_call: TRBJ2-5

cdr3_aa: CAISSRDGNYGYTF
cdr3_nt: TGTGCCATCAGCTCCCGGGACGGCAACTATGGCTACACCTTC
clone_size: .
v_call: TRBV10-3
d_call: .
j_call: TRBJ1-2

cdr3_aa: CASSATSGRANTGELFF
cdr3_nt: TGTGCCAGCAGCGCGACTAGCGGGAGAGCAAACACCGGGGAGCTGTTTTTT
clone_size: once
v_call: TRBV5-1
d_call: TRBD2
j_call: TRBJ2-2

cdr3_aa: CATQRTDRYEQYF
cdr3_nt: TGTGCCACCCAAAGGACAGACCGCTACGAGCAGTACTTC
clone_size: .
v_call: TRBV27
d_call: .
j_call: TRBJ2-7

cdr3_aa: CASSSGGRGFVQFF
cdr3_nt: TGTGCCAGCAGTTCCGGCGGGAGGGGTTTCGTGCAGTTCTTC
clone_size: .
v_call: TRBV25-1
d_call: TRBD2
j_call: TRBJ2-1

cdr3_aa: CASSDNGPYGYTF
cdr3_nt: TGTGCCAGCAGCGACAACGGGCCTTATGGCTACACCTTC
clone_size: .
v_call: TRBV7-9
d_call: .
j_call: TRBJ1-2

cdr3_aa: CASSPFARELFF
cdr3_nt: TGTGCCAGCAGCCCATTCGCGCGGGAGCTGTTTTTT
clone_size: .
v_call: TRBV2
d_call: .
j_call: TRBJ2-2

cdr3_aa: CASSWDSQETQYF
cdr3_nt: TGTGCCAGCAGTTGGGACAGTCAAGAGACCCAGTACTTC
clone_size: many
v_call: TRBV25-1
d_call: TRBD1
j_call: TRBJ2-5

cdr3_aa: CSASPPIVQETQYF
cdr3_nt: TGCAGTGCTAGTCCCCCGATTGTACAAGAGACCCAGTACTTC
clone_size: few
v_call: TRBV20-1
d_call: .
j_call: TRBJ2-5

cdr3_aa: CAISALKNTGELFF
cdr3_nt: TGTGCCATCAGTGCCTTGAAGAACACCGGGGAGCTGTTTTTT
clone_size: many
v_call: TRBV10-3
d_call: .
j_call: TRBJ2-2

cdr3_aa: CASSPIRDRPYEQYF
cdr3_nt: TGCGCCAGCAGTCCCATCCGGGACAGACCCTACGAGCAGTACTTC
clone_size: .
v_call: TRBV5-1
d_call: TRBD1
j_call: TRBJ2-7

cdr3_aa: CASSRAPSTQETQYF
cdr3_nt: TGTGCCAGCAGCCGGGCCCCCAGCACTCAAGAGACCCAGTACTTC
clone_size: many
v_call: TRBV4-2
d_call: .
j_call: TRBJ2-5

cdr3_aa: CASREGRQGIQPQHF
cdr3_nt: TGTGCCAGCAGGGAGGGGCGGCAGGGGATTCAGCCCCAGCATTTT
clone_size: many
v_call: TRBV2
d_call: .
j_call: TRBJ1-5

cdr3_aa: CASTRTDATGELFF
cdr3_nt: TGTGCCAGCACCCGGACAGACGCCACCGGGGAGCTGTTTTTT
clone_size: few
v_call: TRBV3-1
d_call: .
j_call: TRBJ2-2

cdr3_aa: CASSPDSGYTF
cdr3_nt: TGTGCCAGCAGCCCGGACTCTGGCTACACCTTC
clone_size: few
v_call: TRBV7-8
d_call: .
j_call: TRBJ1-2

cdr3_aa: CSAGPGHEAFF
cdr3_nt: TGCAGTGCCGGCCCAGGGCATGAAGCTTTCTTT
clone_size: once
v_call: TRBV20-1
d_call: .
j_call: TRBJ1-1

cdr3_aa: CASSLLAGPYEQYF
cdr3_nt: TGTGCCAGCAGCCTCCTAGCGGGACCATACGAGCAGTACTTC
clone_size: many
v_call: TRBV7-3
d_call: TRBD2
j_call: TRBJ2-7

cdr3_aa: CASIGDPQETQYF
cdr3_nt: TGTGCCAGCATAGGGGATCCCCAAGAGACCCAGTACTTC
clone_size: .
v_call: TRBV9
d_call: .
j_call: TRBJ2-5

cdr3_aa: CASILLRVGQNTEAFF
cdr3_nt: TGTGCCAGCATTCTACTCCGGGTGGGGCAGAACACTGAAGCTTTCTTT
clone_size: many
v_call: TRBV2
d_call: .
j_call: TRBJ1-1

cdr3_aa: CASSYGTGAQETQYF
cdr3_nt: TGTGCCAGCAGCTACGGGACAGGGGCTCAAGAGACCCAGTACTTC
clone_size: many
v_call: TRBV7-6
d_call: TRBD1
j_call: TRBJ2-5

cdr3_aa: CASSEPGQAYYGYTF
cdr3_nt: TGCGCCAGCAGTGAGCCGGGACAGGCATACTATGGCTACACCTTC
clone_size: .
v_call: TRBV10-2
d_call: TRBD1
j_call: TRBJ1-2

cdr3_aa: CASSQEILGDYEQYF
cdr3_nt: TGTGCCAGCAGCCAAGAGATTTTGGGCGACTACGAGCAGTACTTC
clone_size: .
v_call: TRBV5-5
d_call: .
j_call: TRBJ2-7

cdr3_aa: CAIRGTGSGEETQYF
cdr3_nt: TGTGCCATCAGGGGGACAGGGAGTGGTGAAGAGACCCAGTACTTC
clone_size: .
v_call: TRBV10-3
d_call: TRBD1
j_call: TRBJ2-5

cdr3_aa: CASTGLIGETQYF
cdr3_nt: TGTGCCAGCACAGGGTTAATCGGGGAGACCCAGTACTTC
clone_size: many
v_call: TRBV12-3/TRBV12-4
d_call: .
j_call: TRBJ2-5

cdr3_aa: CASSVDLGGFGSGNTIYF
cdr3_nt: TGTGCCAGCAGCGTAGATCTTGGGGGGTTCGGCTCTGGAAACACCATATATTTT
clone_size: many
v_call: TRBV9
d_call: .
j_call: TRBJ1-3

cdr3_aa: CASSQQGGISGNTIYF
cdr3_nt: TGCGCCAGCAGCCAACAGGGGGGGATCTCTGGAAACACCATATATTTT
clone_size: .
v_call: TRBV4-1
d_call: TRBD1
j_call: TRBJ1-3

cdr3_aa: CATHRTLYEAGGIYEQYF
cdr3_nt: TGCGCCACCCACCGCACACTGTACGAGGCGGGAGGGATCTACGAGCAGTACTTC
clone_size: .
v_call: TRBV10-1
d_call: TRBD2
j_call: TRBJ2-7

cdr3_aa: CASSLAAAYNSPLHF
cdr3_nt: TGTGCCAGCAGTTTAGCGGCAGCCTATAATTCACCCCTCCACTTT
clone_size: many
v_call: TRBV12-3/TRBV12-4
d_call: .
j_call: TRBJ1-6

cdr3_aa: CASSPLQGAGTEAFF
cdr3_nt: TGTGCCAGCAGTCCACTACAGGGGGCGGGAACTGAAGCTTTCTTT
clone_size: many
v_call: TRBV9
d_call: TRBD1
j_call: TRBJ1-1

cdr3_aa: CASSSDGRYQETQYF
cdr3_nt: TGTGCCAGCAGCTCGGACGGACGGTACCAAGAGACCCAGTACTTC
clone_size: many
v_call: TRBV9
d_call: .
j_call: TRBJ2-5

cdr3_aa: CAWSVRGVAETQYF
cdr3_nt: TGTGCCTGGAGTGTGCGGGGGGTGGCAGAGACCCAGTACTTC
clone_size: .
v_call: TRBV30
d_call: TRBD2
j_call: TRBJ2-5

cdr3_aa: CAISGTPFTGANVLTF
cdr3_nt: TGTGCCATCAGTGGGACACCTTTCACTGGGGCCAACGTCCTGACTTTC
clone_size: .
v_call: TRBV6-5
d_call: .
j_call: TRBJ2-6

cdr3_aa: CAISNSGQETQYF
cdr3_nt: TGTGCCATCAGCAATTCCGGGCAAGAGACCCAGTACTTC
clone_size: .
v_call: TRBV10-3
d_call: .
j_call: TRBJ2-5

cdr3_aa: CSVVDRAPGYTIYF
cdr3_nt: TGCAGCGTTGTGGACAGGGCCCCTGGCTACACCATATATTTT
clone_size: .
v_call: TRBV29-1
d_call: TRBD1
j_call: TRBJ1-3